Listed below are T cell receptor beta chains from one sample, sequenced in a study of cytomegalovirus exposure and HLA in healthy donors. TCRdb keeps only in-frame clones here, not all; method: immunoSEQ multiplex PCR. The top ten hold 4% to 5.5% of the sample, which has approximately 77,000 clones, 60% to 85% seen once. The sequenced sample was PBMCs. These receptors all stem from a man aged 35-49 years in good health and CMV-seronegative. Each CDR3 is given with its conserved first and last residue. D genes are given only for firm matches. Rows give clone size only sometimes, using once, few, many, or a class for an expanded clone.

j_call clone_size cdr3_length d_call v_call cdr3_nt cdr3_aa
TRBJ2-1 - 14 TRBD1 TRBV6-1 TGTGCCAGCAGCATACAGGGGACGGTTCATGAGCAGTTCTTC CASSIQGTVHEQFF
TRBJ2-7 - 17 TRBD1 TRBV4-3 TGCGCCAGCAGCCAAGGGACAGGGGAGTTAGAATCCTACGAGCAGTACTTC CASSQGTGELESYEQYF
TRBJ2-1 - 15 - TRBV14 TGTGCCAGCAGCCAAGTTCGCAGGTCCGACAATGAGCAGTTCTTC CASSQVRRSDNEQFF
TRBJ1-2 - 13 - TRBV9 TGTGCCAGCGGGGGCAGTCTAAACTATGGCTACACCTTC CASGGSLNYGYTF
TRBJ2-5 - 15 - TRBV29-1 TGCAGCGTTGACCGGCTCCCGGGGGGACATGAGACCCAGTACTTC CSVDRLPGGHETQYF
TRBJ2-5 - 15 TRBD2 TRBV29-1 TGCAGCGTTGTCGGGCTAGCGGGAGGTGGAGAGACCCAGTACTTC CSVVGLAGGGETQYF
TRBJ1-2 - 13 - TRBV10-3 TGTGCCATCAGCTATGACGGAGACTATGGCTACACCTTC CAISYDGDYGYTF
TRBJ2-3 - 14 - TRBV5-4 TGTGCCAGCAGCTTGAACAGGGCACAGGGTACGCAGTATTTT CASSLNRAQGTQYF
TRBJ2-7 - 11 TRBD1 TRBV27 TGTGCCAGCGGAACAGGGGAAAGGCAGTACTTC CASGTGERQYF
TRBJ2-1 - 18 TRBD2 TRBV7-8 TGTGCCAGCAGCGTCGGGACTAGCGGGACCCCCTCCTACAATGAGCAGTTCTTC CASSVGTSGTPSYNEQFF
TRBJ2-5 once 14 TRBD2 TRBV28 TGTGCCAGCAGCTTTAGCGGGAGTAGGGAGACCCAGTACTTC CASSFSGSRETQYF
TRBJ2-1 - 12 - TRBV7-8 TGTGCCAGCAGCCCCGGGGGTCCTGAGCAGTTCTTC CASSPGGPEQFF
TRBJ2-6 - 17 - TRBV19 TGTGCCAGTAGTGGGGTCGGACTGAATACCGGGGCCAACGTCCTGACTTTC CASSGVGLNTGANVLTF
TRBJ1-1 few 13 - TRBV5-6 TGTGCCAGCAGCTTGAAGGCAGGGGCTGAAGCTTTCTTT CASSLKAGAEAFF
TRBJ2-3 few 16 TRBD2 TRBV4-2 TGTGCCAGCAGCCGCCGACTAGCGGCTAGCACAGATACGCAGTATTTT CASSRRLAASTDTQYF
TRBJ2-3 - 16 TRBD2 TRBV9 TGTGCCAGCAGCGTAGTGGCTAGCGGTAGCACAGATACGCAGTATTTT CASSVVASGSTDTQYF
TRBJ1-5 - 15 - TRBV2 TGTGCCAGCAATCCCGACGGGTATAGCAATCAGCCCCAGCATTTT CASNPDGYSNQPQHF
TRBJ2-2 - 15 TRBD2 TRBV7-8 TGTGCCAGCAGCTTTACAGCGGGAGGTACCGGGGAGCTGTTTTTT CASSFTAGGTGELFF
TRBJ2-3 - 16 TRBD2 TRBV19 TGTGCCAGTAGCTACCAGACTAGCGGGAGAGGAGATACGCAGTATTTT CASSYQTSGRGDTQYF
TRBJ2-7 - 16 TRBD2 TRBV9 TGTGCCAGCAGCGGGAGACTAGCGGGAGCTCTCGACGAGCAGTACTTC CASSGRLAGALDEQYF
TRBJ2-1 - 17 - TRBV4-2 TGTGCCAGCAGCCAGCTTCAGGAGGGCAGCTCCTACAATGAGCAGTTCTTC CASSQLQEGSSYNEQFF
TRBJ1-1 - 11 TRBD1 TRBV6-6 TGTGCCGCCTCCCAGGGGGCTGAAGCTTTCTTT CAASQGAEAFF
TRBJ1-5 - 17 TRBD1 TRBV27 TGTGCCAGCAGTCTAAGGGGGACCGACAGGGGAGGGCAGCCCCAGCATTTT CASSLRGTDRGGQPQHF
TRBJ1-2 - 17 - TRBV7-9 TGTGCCAGCAGCTTAGCGCCACAGGGAAGGGTTGTATATGGCTACACCTTC CASSLAPQGRVVYGYTF
TRBJ1-4 - 17 TRBD1 TRBV5-6 TGTGCCAGCAGCGCCTTGAGGGACAGGGGAGGAAGTGAAAAACTGTTTTTT CASSALRDRGGSEKLFF
TRBJ1-5 few 17 - TRBV25-1 TGTGCCAGCAGTGACGTCCAGGGTCCGAATAGCAATCAGCCCCAGCATTTT CASSDVQGPNSNQPQHF
TRBJ2-7 - 13 TRBD1 TRBV7-8 TGTGCCAGCAGCCGAGGGACAGGCTACGAGCAGTACTTC CASSRGTGYEQYF
TRBJ2-1 - 14 - TRBV18 TGTGCCAGCTCACCTTTAATGTCAGACAATGAGCAGTTCTTC CASSPLMSDNEQFF
TRBJ2-1 few 14 - TRBV7-3 TGTGCCAGCAGCGAGTCCGGGAGTAGGGATGAGCAGTTCTTC CASSESGSRDEQFF
TRBJ1-1 once 16 TRBD1 TRBV7-3 TGTGCCAGCAGCACGGGACAGGGGCAGACATCCGGACAAGCTTTCTTT CASSTGQGQTSGQAFF
TRBJ2-5 - 15 TRBD1 TRBV19 TGTGCCAGTAGCCGAGGGACAGGGAATCGGGAGACCCAGTACTTC CASSRGTGNRETQYF
TRBJ1-2 - 14 - TRBV27 TGTGCCAGCAGTTTAGGTTTGGGGGCTGATGGCTACACCTTC CASSLGLGADGYTF
TRBJ2-7 - 15 TRBD2 TRBV13 TGTGCCAGCAGCTCAAGACTAGCGGGAGTGGGCGAGCAGTACTTC CASSSRLAGVGEQYF
TRBJ2-7 - 13 - TRBV30 TGTGCCTGGAGCGCCGGGATACCCTACGAGCAGTACTTC CAWSAGIPYEQYF
TRBJ1-3 - 14 TRBD1 TRBV30 TGTGCCTGGACTGCCAAGGGGGCAAAAAACACCATATATTTT CAWTAKGAKNTIYF
TRBJ2-1 - 15 - TRBV11-3 TGTGCCAGCAGCCCCCAGGGTCTAGTCTACAATGAGCAGTTCTTC CASSPQGLVYNEQFF
TRBJ2-1 - 15 TRBD1 TRBV6-5 TGTGCCAGCAGGCGACCGGGACAGGGACACAATGAGCAGTTCTTC CASRRPGQGHNEQFF
TRBJ2-7 - 13 - TRBV6-1 TGTGCCAGCAGTGAAGGGCCCGACTACGAGCAGTACTTC CASSEGPDYEQYF
TRBJ2-7 - 13 - TRBV30 TGTGCCTGGGCTCGGGACATCTCCTACGGGCAGTACTTC CAWARDISYGQYF
TRBJ2-7 - 14 TRBD1 TRBV7-9 TGTGCCAGCAGCTTAGGAGGGACAGGGAACGAGCAGTACTTC CASSLGGTGNEQYF
TRBJ1-2 - 15 - TRBV6-5 TGTGCCAGCAGTTCCCCTCTGGGGGCGAACTATGGCTACACCTTC CASSSPLGANYGYTF
TRBJ2-3 - 14 - TRBV30 TGTGCCTGGAGTAACCCCACTATCAGAGATACGCAGTATTTT CAWSNPTIRDTQYF
TRBJ1-5 - 13 TRBD1 TRBV2 TGTGCCAGCAGGTCGACAGGGAATCAGCCCCAGCATTTT CASRSTGNQPQHF
TRBJ2-5 - 14 TRBD1 TRBV7-9 TGTGCCAGCAGCCTCAGGGGGCCTCAAGAGACCCAGTACTTC CASSLRGPQETQYF
TRBJ2-3 - 14 - TRBV30 TGTGCCTGGAGTGTAAGTTCGGGACAAGATACGCAGTATTTT CAWSVSSGQDTQYF
TRBJ2-7 - 15 TRBD1 TRBV27 TGTGCCAGCAGTTTAGCCAGGGGGCTCGGGGACGAGCAGTACTTC CASSLARGLGDEQYF
TRBJ1-1 - 14 TRBD1 TRBV2 TGTGCCAGCAGAGACACAGGGGGCGGCACTGAAGCTTTCTTT CASRDTGGGTEAFF
TRBJ2-3 - 13 - TRBV7-3 TGTGCCAGCAGCTTAACGTGGCCAGATACGCAGTATTTT CASSLTWPDTQYF
TRBJ2-3 - 16 - TRBV19 TGTGCCAGTAATCCACGAGGGATGGGTGGCACAGATACGCAGTATTTT CASNPRGMGGTDTQYF
TRBJ2-7 few 15 TRBD1 TRBV27 TGTGCCAGCAGTTCACCGGGACAGGGGAACTACGAGCAGTACTTC CASSSPGQGNYEQYF
TRBJ2-2 few 13 - TRBV5-4 TGTGCCAGCAGCTTGGGGGCCACCGGGGAGCTGTTTTTT CASSLGATGELFF
TRBJ2-7 - 13 TRBD2 TRBV29-1 TGCAGCGTTACGGGGGGGAAATTCTACGAGCAGTACTTC CSVTGGKFYEQYF
TRBJ2-2 - 15 TRBD2 TRBV5-1 TGCGCCAGCAGGGCCAGCGGGAGTAACACCGGGGAGCTGTTTTTT CASRASGSNTGELFF
TRBJ2-1 - 15 TRBD2 TRBV7-2 TGTGCCAGCAGCCCCAATAATCCCCGTGCGGGAGCGGGTCTCTTC CASSPNNPRAGAGLF
TRBJ2-5 - 15 TRBD1 TRBV11-2 TGTGCCAGCAGCGTTAATACAGGGGGCGAAGAGACCCAGTACTTC CASSVNTGGEETQYF